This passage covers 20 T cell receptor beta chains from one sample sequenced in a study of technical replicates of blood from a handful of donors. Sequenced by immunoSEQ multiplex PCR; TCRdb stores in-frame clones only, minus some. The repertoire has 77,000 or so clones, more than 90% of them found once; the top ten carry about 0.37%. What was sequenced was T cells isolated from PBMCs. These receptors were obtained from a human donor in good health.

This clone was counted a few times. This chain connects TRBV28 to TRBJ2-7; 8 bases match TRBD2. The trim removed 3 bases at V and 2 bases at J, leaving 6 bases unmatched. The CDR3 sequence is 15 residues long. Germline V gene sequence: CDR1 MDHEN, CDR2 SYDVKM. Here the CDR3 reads CASSLGLAGTYEQYF. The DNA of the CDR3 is TGTGCCAGCAGTTTGGGGCTAGCGGGTACCTACGAGCAGTACTTC.

The CDR3 region has the DNA TGTGCCATCAGTGAGTCTAACGGTGCTCTTGAGCAGTACTTC. Translation gives CAISESNGALEQYF. This chain connects TRBV10-3 to TRBJ2-7; D is unclear. The CDR3 runs to 14 residues. Germline CDR1 reads ENHRY; CDR2 reads SYGVKD. V lost 0 bases and J 7 bases, leaving 13 bases between the germline ends.

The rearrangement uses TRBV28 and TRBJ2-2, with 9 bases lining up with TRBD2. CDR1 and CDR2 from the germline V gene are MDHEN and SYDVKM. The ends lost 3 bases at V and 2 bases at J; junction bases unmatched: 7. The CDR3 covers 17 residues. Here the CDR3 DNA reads TGTGCCAGCAGTTTTCTAGGGCTAGCGGGAAACACCGGGGAGCTGTTTTTT. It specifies CASSFLGLAGNTGELFF. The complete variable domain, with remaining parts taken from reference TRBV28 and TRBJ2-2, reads DVKVTQSSRYLVKRTGEKVFLECVQDMDHENMFWYRQDPGLGLRLIYFSYDVKMKEKGDIPEGYSVSREKKERFSLILESASTNQTSMYLCASSFLGLAGNTGELFFGEGSRLTVL.

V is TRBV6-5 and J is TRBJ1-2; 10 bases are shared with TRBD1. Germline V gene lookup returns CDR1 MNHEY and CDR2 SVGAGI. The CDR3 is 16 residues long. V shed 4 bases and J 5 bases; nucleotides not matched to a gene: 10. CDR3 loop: CASSFLETGGAYGYTF. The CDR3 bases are TGTGCCAGCAGTTTTCTCGAGACAGGGGGCGCATATGGCTACACCTTC.

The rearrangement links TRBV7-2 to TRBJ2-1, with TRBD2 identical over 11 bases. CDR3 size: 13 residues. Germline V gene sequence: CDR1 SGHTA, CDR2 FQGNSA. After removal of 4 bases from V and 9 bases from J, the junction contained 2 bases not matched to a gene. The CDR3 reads CASSWGTSGEQFF. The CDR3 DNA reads TGTGCCAGCAGCTGGGGGACTAGCGGTGAGCAGTTCTTC.

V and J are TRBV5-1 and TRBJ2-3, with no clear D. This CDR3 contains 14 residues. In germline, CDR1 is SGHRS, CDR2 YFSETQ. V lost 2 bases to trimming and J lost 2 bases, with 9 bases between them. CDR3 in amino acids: CASSFEKYTDTQYF. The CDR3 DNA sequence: TGCGCCAGCAGCTTTGAGAAATACACAGATACGCAGTATTTT.

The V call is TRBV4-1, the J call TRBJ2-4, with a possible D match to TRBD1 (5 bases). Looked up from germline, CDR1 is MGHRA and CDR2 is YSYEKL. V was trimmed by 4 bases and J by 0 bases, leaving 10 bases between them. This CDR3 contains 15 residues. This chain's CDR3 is CASSLRVLAKNIQYF. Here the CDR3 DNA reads TGCGCCAGCAGCCTCAGGGTCCTAGCCAAAAACATTCAGTACTTC.

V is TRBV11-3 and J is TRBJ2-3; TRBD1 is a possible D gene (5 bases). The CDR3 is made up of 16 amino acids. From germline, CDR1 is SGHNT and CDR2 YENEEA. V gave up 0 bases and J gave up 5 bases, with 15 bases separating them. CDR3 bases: TGTGCCAGCAGCTTAGAATGGGGCTCGGCACAAGATACGCAGTATTTT. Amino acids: CASSLEWGSAQDTQYF.

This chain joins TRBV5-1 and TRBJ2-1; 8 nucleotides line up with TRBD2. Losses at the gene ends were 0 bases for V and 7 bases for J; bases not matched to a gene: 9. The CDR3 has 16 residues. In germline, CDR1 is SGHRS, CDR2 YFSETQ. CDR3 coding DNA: TGCGCCAGCAGCTTGGCTCCCCGGGAGGGCGGGAATGAGCAGTTCTTC. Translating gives CASSLAPREGGNEQFF.

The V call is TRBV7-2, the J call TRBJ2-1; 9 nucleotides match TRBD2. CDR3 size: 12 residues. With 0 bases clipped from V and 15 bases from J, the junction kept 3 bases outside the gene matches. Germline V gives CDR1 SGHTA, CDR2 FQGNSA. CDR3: CASSLAGLALFF. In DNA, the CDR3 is TGTGCCAGCAGCTTAGCGGGACTAGCTTTGTTCTTC. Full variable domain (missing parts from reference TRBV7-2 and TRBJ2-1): GAGVSQSPSNKVTEKGKDVELRCDPISGHTALYWYRQSLGQGLEFLIYFQGNSAPDKSGLPSDRFSAERTGGSVSTLTIQRTQQEDSAVYLCASSLAGLALFFGPGTRLTVL.

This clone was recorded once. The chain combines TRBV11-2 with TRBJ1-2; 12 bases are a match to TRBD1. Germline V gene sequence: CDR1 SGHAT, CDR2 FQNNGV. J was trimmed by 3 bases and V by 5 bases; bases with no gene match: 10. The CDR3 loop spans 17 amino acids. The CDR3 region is CASSLGTGGVGYYGYTF. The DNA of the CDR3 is TGTGCCAGCAGCCTGGGGACAGGGGGCGTTGGTTACTATGGCTACACCTTC.

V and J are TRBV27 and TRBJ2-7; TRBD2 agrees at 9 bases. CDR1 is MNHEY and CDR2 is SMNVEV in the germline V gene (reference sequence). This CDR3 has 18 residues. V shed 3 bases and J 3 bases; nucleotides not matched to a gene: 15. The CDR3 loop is CASSFVSMWREGSYEQYF. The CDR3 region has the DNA TGTGCCAGCAGTTTTGTGTCTATGTGGCGGGAGGGGAGCTACGAGCAGTACTTC.

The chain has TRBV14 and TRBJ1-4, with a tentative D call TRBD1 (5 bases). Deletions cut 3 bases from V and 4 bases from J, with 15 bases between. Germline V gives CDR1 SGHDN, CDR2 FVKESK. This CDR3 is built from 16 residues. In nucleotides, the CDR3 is TGTGCCAGCAGCCACGGATCACAGGAATTTAATGAAAAACTGTTTTTT. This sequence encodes CASSHGSQEFNEKLFF. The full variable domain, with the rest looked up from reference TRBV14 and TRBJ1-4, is EAGVTQFPSHSVIEKGQTVTLRCDPISGHDNLYWYRRVMGKEIKFLLHFVKESKQDESGMPNNRFLAERTGGTYSTLKVQPAELEDSGVYFCASSHGSQEFNEKLFFGSGTQLSVL.

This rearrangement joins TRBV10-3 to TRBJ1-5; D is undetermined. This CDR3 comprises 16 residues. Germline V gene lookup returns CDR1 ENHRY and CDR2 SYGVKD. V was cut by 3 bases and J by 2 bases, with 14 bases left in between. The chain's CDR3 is CAISDYDLRGNQPQHF. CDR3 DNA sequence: TGTGCCATCAGTGACTACGACCTCCGGGGCAATCAGCCCCAGCATTTT.

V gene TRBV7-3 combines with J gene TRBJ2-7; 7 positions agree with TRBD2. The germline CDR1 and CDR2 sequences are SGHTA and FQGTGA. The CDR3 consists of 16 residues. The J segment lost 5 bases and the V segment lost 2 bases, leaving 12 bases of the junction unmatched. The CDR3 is CASSLSGGSLVHEQYF. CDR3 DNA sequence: TGTGCCAGCAGCTTATCTGGCGGGAGTTTGGTCCACGAGCAGTACTTC.

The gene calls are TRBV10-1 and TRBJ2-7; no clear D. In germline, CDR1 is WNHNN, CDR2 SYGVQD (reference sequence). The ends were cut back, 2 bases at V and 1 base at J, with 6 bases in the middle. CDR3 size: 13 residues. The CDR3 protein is CASSEGPSYEQYF. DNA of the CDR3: TGCGCCAGCAGTGAGGGGCCATCCTACGAGCAGTACTTC.

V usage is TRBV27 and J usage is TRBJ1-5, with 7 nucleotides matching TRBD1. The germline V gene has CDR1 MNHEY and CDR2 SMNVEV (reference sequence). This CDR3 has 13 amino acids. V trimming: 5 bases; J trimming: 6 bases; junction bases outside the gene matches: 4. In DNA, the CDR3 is TGTGCCAGCAGTGTGACAGGGCTTCAGCCCCAGCATTTT. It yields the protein CASSVTGLQPQHF.

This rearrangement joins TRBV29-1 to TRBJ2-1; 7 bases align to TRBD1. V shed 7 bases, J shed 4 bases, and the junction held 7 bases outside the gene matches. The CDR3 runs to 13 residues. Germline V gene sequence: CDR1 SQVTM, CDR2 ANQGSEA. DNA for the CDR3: TGCAGCGGATGGGACAGCGATTACAATGAGCAGTTCTTC. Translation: CSGWDSDYNEQFF.

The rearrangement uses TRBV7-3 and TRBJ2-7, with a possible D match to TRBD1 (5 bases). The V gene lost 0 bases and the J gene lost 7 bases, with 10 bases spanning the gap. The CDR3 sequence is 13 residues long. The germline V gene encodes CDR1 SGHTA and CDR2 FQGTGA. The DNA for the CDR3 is TGTGCCAGCAGCTTAACACCAGGGAAGGAGCAGTACTTC. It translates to CASSLTPGKEQYF.

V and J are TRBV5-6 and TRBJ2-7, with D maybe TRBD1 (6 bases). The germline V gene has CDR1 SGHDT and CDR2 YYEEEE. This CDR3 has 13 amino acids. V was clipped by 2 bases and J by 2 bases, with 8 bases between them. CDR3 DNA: TGTGCCAGCAGCTTTGGACAGACCTACGAGCAGTACTTC. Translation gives CASSFGQTYEQYF.